This T cell receptor (beta chain) is drawn from a study of glioma-infiltrating T cells. This clonotype was detected ten times or more. The V end lost 2 bases, the J end lost 3 bases, and 13 bases lay between the germline ends. The CDR3 has 14 amino acids. Germline-derived CDR1 and CDR2 are DFQATT and SNEGSKA (reference sequence). Amplification of TCR alpha and beta CDR3 regions from RNA used iRepertoire nested multiplex PCR. TCRdb passed the multiplex PCR reads through MiXCR, listing each CDR3 protein once. The table includes about 180,000 distinct CDR3 sequences, approximately 40% detected once. The chain recombines TRBV20-1 with TRBJ1-1; D is undetermined. This sequence originates from a human donor with low-grade glioma or glioblastoma, undergoing nonglioma brain surgery, or in good health (not recorded which). Sequencing was carried out using glioma tissue, nonneoplastic brain tissue, or PBMCs (not recorded which). Here the CDR3 DNA reads TGCAGTGCTAGAAGTCGCGGGAGGTACACTGAAGCTTTCTTT. Translating it yields CSARSRGRYTEAFF.